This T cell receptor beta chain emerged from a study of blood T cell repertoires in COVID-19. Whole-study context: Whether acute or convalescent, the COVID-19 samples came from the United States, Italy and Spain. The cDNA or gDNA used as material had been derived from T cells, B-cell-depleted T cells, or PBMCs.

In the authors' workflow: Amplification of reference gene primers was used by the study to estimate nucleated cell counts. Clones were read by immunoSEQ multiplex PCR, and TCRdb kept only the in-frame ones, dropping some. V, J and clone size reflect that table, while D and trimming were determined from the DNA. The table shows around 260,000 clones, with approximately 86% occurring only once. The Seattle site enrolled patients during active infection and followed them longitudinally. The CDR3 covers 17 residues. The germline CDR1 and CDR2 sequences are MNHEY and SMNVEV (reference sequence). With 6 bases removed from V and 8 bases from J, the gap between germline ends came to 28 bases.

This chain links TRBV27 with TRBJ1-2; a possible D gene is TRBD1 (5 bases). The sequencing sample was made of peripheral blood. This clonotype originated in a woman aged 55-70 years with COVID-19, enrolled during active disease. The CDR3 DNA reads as TGTGCCAGCAGCCAGTCACCGGGCAGGGCTTTAGATGGGGGCTACACCTTC. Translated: CASSQSPGRALDGGYTF.